This T cell receptor beta chain was documented in a study of cytomegalovirus exposure and HLA in healthy donors. Study-wide background: Both the 120 validation repertoires and the 600 to 700 first-cohort repertoires used the same platform, as reported by a later analysis. Notes on the study in general: A classifier reportedly called cytomegalovirus status with high sensitivity and specificity. The authors confirmed in vitro that a few CMV-associated chains were specific for CMV antigens.

This clone occurred once. Antigen unknown. Sequenced by immunoSEQ multiplex PCR; TCRdb stores in-frame clones only, minus some. The repertoire holds approximately 59,000 clones, with roughly 93% as singletons. The sample consisted of PBMCs. This TCR derives from a young woman in good health and CMV-seropositive.

For the CDR3, the DNA is TGTGCCATCAGGACAGGACAGGGGAATTCACCCCTCCACTTT. This translates into CAIRTGQGNSPLHF. This chain joins TRBV10-3 and TRBJ1-6; 9 bases line up with TRBD1. The CDR3 is 14 amino acids. CDR1 ENHRY and CDR2 SYGVKD come from the germline V gene. J gave up 7 bases and V 6 bases, and 4 bases lay outside the gene matches.